The entry below gives a single T cell receptor beta chain sequence along with its context. Germline assignment: CDR1 MGHDK and CDR2 SYGVNS. V lost 3 bases and J lost 3, with 9 bases in between. The CDR3 spans 14 residues. These data belong to a study of blood T cell repertoires in COVID-19. Looking at the study overall: Donors in the United States, Italy and Spain gave samples during acute or convalescent COVID-19. T cells, B-cell-depleted T cells, or PBMCs provided the cDNA or gDNA that served as material.

Methods used by the authors: For nucleated cells, counts were estimated from reference gene primer amplification. Here immunoSEQ multiplex PCR was the method, and the copy in TCRdb shows in-frame clones only, minus some. From that table come the V and J calls and clone size; the DNA was used to work out D and trimming. This table has 250,000 or so clones, almost 90% appearing once. The gene calls are TRBV25-1 and TRBJ1-5; D not certain. Sequencing was carried out using peripheral blood. This receptor was taken from a woman aged 60-75 years with acute or convalescent COVID-19. The CDR3 loop reads CASSEAGPNQPQHF. In DNA form, the CDR3 reads TGTGCCAGCAGTGAGGCTGGGCCCAATCAGCCCCAGCATTTT.